This record concerns one TCR beta chain sequence. After removal of 3 bases from V and 2 bases from J, the junction contained 6 bases not matched to a gene. CDR1 and CDR2 (germline): MNHEY, SMNVEV (reference sequence). The CDR3 is 16 amino acids. Produced via immunoSEQ multiplex PCR; TCRdb's table is partial and in-frame only. The sample has approximately 51,000 clones; approximately 94% are singletons. This sample stems from a study of T cell changes during pregnancy in multiple sclerosis. This TCR was sampled from a female donor with multiple sclerosis, enrolled in a pregnancy study. This chain connects TRBV27 to TRBJ2-3; 9 bases are shared with TRBD1. This material consisted of CD4+ T cells from peripheral blood mononuclear cells, taken in the second trimester of pregnancy. CDR3 sequence (DNA): TGTGCCAGCAGTTTTGGGGGACAGGGTGCCACAGATACGCAGTATTTT. Its translation is CASSFGGQGATDTQYF.